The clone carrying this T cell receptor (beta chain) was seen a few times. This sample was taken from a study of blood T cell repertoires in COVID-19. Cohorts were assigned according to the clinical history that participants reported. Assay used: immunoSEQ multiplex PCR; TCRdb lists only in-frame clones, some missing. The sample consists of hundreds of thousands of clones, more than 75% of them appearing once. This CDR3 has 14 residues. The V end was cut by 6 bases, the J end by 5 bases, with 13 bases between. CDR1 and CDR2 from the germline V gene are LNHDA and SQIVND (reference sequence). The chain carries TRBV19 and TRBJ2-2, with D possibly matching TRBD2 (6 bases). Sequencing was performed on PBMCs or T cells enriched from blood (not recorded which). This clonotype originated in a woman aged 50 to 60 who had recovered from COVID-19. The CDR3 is CASSVGRGTGELFF. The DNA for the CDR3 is TGTGCCAGTAGCGTCGGGAGAGGGACCGGGGAGCTGTTTTTT.